This T cell receptor (beta chain) was recovered during a study of human T cells and chemical hapten exposure. In the study overall: Small pooled library volume differences chiefly drove per-sample TCR yield variation.

This clonotype has ten or more counts. Time point reported: patch test 3, about 24 weeks after DPC sensitization. Treatment defined: therapeutic diphenylcyclopropenone sensitization with weekly scalp DPC. CDR3 length equals 13 residues. Germline trimming cut 4 bases from V and 6 bases from J; bases unmatched to any gene: 2. Germline V gives CDR1 SGHRS, CDR2 YFSETQ. In the source study's methods: There were a median of around 96,000 TCRs per sample, with a range from roughly 20,000 to 750,000. TCRdb called the RACE reads again in MiXCR, with one record for every CDR3 protein. TCRdb's processing, not the authors', yielded these V and J calls. The sample lists roughly 90,000 distinct CDR3 sequences, approximately 10% occurring once.

The sample in question was whole blood, obtained in connection with sensitization to the hapten diphenylcyclopropenone (DPC). The chain joins TRBV5-1 to TRBJ2-4; the match to TRBD1 covers 9 bases. The sequence came from a woman in her thirties with alopecia areata. Some clones in this sample may be carry-over from other donors' samples. This CDR3 is CASSTGQGNIQYF. The CDR3 nucleotides read TGCGCCAGCAGCACGGGACAGGGAAACATTCAGTACTTC.